This TCR beta chain derives from a study of blood T cell repertoires in COVID-19. Trimming shortened V by 0 bases and J by 11 bases, and 13 bases separated the two germline ends. CDR1 is LGHDT and CDR2 is YNNKEL in the germline V gene (reference sequence). CDR3 length: 13 amino acids. Original methodology: Amplification of reference gene primers was used by the study to estimate nucleated cell counts. Some clones are missing from TCRdb's copy, which holds only in-frame ones; the method was immunoSEQ multiplex PCR. D and trimming were read from the DNA, whereas the V and J calls and clone size are those reported in that table. Among 400,000 or so clones listed, 90% were seen once. Everyone who took part was 18 to 89 years old, and they came from about 23 US areas. Membership in each cohort depended on participant-reported clinical history.

Material for sequencing was PBMCs or T cells enriched from blood (not recorded which). The rearrangement joins TRBV3-1 (or the pseudogene TRBV3-2) to TRBJ1-1; D unresolved. This sequence was found in a man between 18 and 35 years old who had recovered from COVID-19. The DNA for the CDR3 is TGTGCCAGCAGCCAAGATCGAGGTCGTTCGGCTTTCTTT. As protein: CASSQDRGRSAFF.